The 14 T cell receptor beta chains presented below share a single source sample, sequenced in a study of blood T cell repertoires in COVID-19. The repertoire was sequenced with immunoSEQ multiplex PCR; TCRdb's copy has only in-frame clones and lacks some. The data show tens of thousands of clones, more than 65% seen once. Specimen: peripheral blood. These receptors were obtained from a man at least 80 years old with active or convalescent COVID-19.

The CDR3 DNA sequence: TGTGCCAGCAGCTCATCACGGACAGAAGAGACCCAGTACTTC. Translation gives CASSSSRTEETQYF. The chain couples TRBV7-2 to TRBJ2-5; weak D call: TRBD1 (6 bases). There are 14 residues in the CDR3. Germline CDR1 and CDR2: SGHTA and FQGNSA. Trimming shortened V by 4 bases and J by 3 bases, and 12 bases separated the two germline ends.

This chain links TRBV4-3 with TRBJ2-7; the match to TRBD2 covers 8 bases. J lost 2 bases, V lost 3 bases, and 6 bases had no gene match. Germline CDR1 reads LGHNA; CDR2 reads YSLEER. The CDR3 extends over 15 amino acids. In nucleotides, the CDR3 is TGCGCCAGCAGCCATGCAGCGGGGGAAACCTACGAGCAGTACTTC. Amino acids: CASSHAAGETYEQYF.

V usage is TRBV7-2 and J usage is TRBJ1-2, with 7 bases fitting TRBD1. V was pared by 0 bases and J by 10 bases, with 2 bases of the junction left unmatched. CDR1 SGHTA and CDR2 FQGNSA come from the germline V gene. This CDR3 is built from 12 residues. The DNA for the CDR3 is TGTGCCAGCAGCTTAGCGGGACAGTACTACACCTTC. It specifies CASSLAGQYYTF.

The CDR3 DNA reads TGTGCCAGCAGCGTAGCTGCTAGCGGGGGGGCCGCAGATACGCAGTATTTT. This sequence encodes CASSVAASGGAADTQYF. The chain is built from TRBV9 and TRBJ2-3, with TRBD2 identical over 12 bases. After removal of 0 bases from V and 4 bases from J, the junction contained 6 bases not matched to a gene. Germline-derived CDR1 and CDR2 are SGDLS and YYNGEE. There are 17 residues in the CDR3.

The chain couples TRBV28 to TRBJ1-2, with a tentative D call TRBD1 (5 bases). Germline CDR1 is MDHEN and CDR2 is SYDVKM. The CDR3 length is 12 residues. V was shortened by 6 bases and J by 6 bases, with 11 bases between the two germline ends. CDR3 in amino acids: CASRVSGDGYTF. DNA of the CDR3: TGTGCCAGCAGGGTATCGGGGGATGGCTACACCTTC.

This chain connects TRBV9 to TRBJ2-6; no reliable D call. V lost 2 bases and J 0 bases, leaving 9 bases between the germline ends. The germline CDR1 and CDR2 sequences are SGDLS and YYNGEE. The CDR3 is 16 amino acids. CDR3 loop: CASSVYALSGANVLTF. CDR3 nucleotides: TGTGCCAGCAGCGTCTACGCCCTCTCTGGGGCCAACGTCCTGACTTTC.

The rearrangement uses TRBV5-4 and TRBJ1-6, with D perhaps TRBD1 (5 bases). Germline V gene sequence: CDR1 SGHNT, CDR2 YYREEE (reference sequence). The CDR3 sequence is 13 residues long. V gave up 1 base and J gave up 7 bases, with 6 bases separating them. The CDR3, as DNA: TGTGCCAGCAGCTTGCGGGGGAATTCACCCCTCCACTTT. It is translated as CASSLRGNSPLHF. The whole variable domain, filled in from reference TRBV5-4 and TRBJ1-6, reads ETGVTQSPTHLIKTRGQQVTLRCSSQSGHNTVSWYQQALGQGPQFIFQYYREEENGRGNFPPRFSGLQFPNYSSELNVNALELDDSALYLCASSLRGNSPLHFGNGTRLTVT.

The chain links TRBV7-3 to TRBJ1-5, with 7 bases fitting TRBD1. Germline trimming cut 1 base from V and 0 bases from J; bases unmatched to any gene: 0. The CDR3 is made up of 15 amino acids. Per the germline V gene, CDR1 is SGHTA and CDR2 is FQGTGA. Here the CDR3 reads CASSLRDSSNQPQHF. In DNA form, the CDR3 reads TGTGCCAGCAGCTTAAGGGACAGTAGCAATCAGCCCCAGCATTTT.

The rearrangement links TRBV11-2 to TRBJ1-2, with D perhaps TRBD1 (6 bases). V was pared by 5 bases and J by 3 bases, with 13 bases between. The CDR3 runs 14 residues. Germline CDR1 and CDR2: SGHAT and FQNNGV. The CDR3 DNA follows: TGTGCCAGCAGCCAAACAGGGTCCGACTATGGCTACACCTTC. Protein: CASSQTGSDYGYTF.

This clone was counted a few times. V is TRBV21-1 and J is TRBJ1-5. TRBV21-1 is termed a pseudogene. The CDR3 sequence is 17 residues long. CDR3 nucleotide sequence: TGTGCCAGCAGCAAAAGTGGGGGGGGCGCCAAGCATCAGCCCCAGCATTTT. Translation: CASSKSGGGAKHQPQHF.

This clone is a singleton in its sample. The CDR3 reads CASEVDRGLGYTF. Here the CDR3 DNA reads TGTGCCAGCGAGGTCGACAGGGGGCTTGGCTACACCTTC. V gene TRBV2 combines with J gene TRBJ1-2; 10 bases map to TRBD1. This CDR3 spans 13 amino acids. Germline assignment: CDR1 SNHLY and CDR2 FYNNEI. Trimming removed 8 bases from V and 7 bases from J; junction bases left unmatched: 7.

The V gene is TRBV5-4, the J gene TRBJ2-5, with a tentative D call TRBD1 (5 bases). V was trimmed by 2 bases and J by 5 bases, leaving 10 bases between them. CDR3 length: 13 residues. The V gene's germline CDR1 is SGHNT and CDR2 YYREEE (reference sequence). The CDR3 loop reads CASSFQGRETQYF. The CDR3 region has the DNA TGTGCCAGCAGCTTCCAGGGCCGGGAGACCCAGTACTTC. Drawing the rest from reference TRBV5-4 and TRBJ2-5, the complete variable domain is ETGVTQSPTHLIKTRGQQVTLRCSSQSGHNTVSWYQQALGQGPQFIFQYYREEENGRGNFPPRFSGLQFPNYSSELNVNALELDDSALYLCASSFQGRETQYFGPGTRLLVL.

The chain joins TRBV6-6 to TRBJ2-1, with TRBD2 identical over 13 bases. V shed 6 bases and J 6 bases; nucleotides not matched to a gene: 5. The CDR3 has 15 amino acids. The germline CDR1 and CDR2 sequences are MNHNY and SVGAGI (reference sequence). CDR3 region: CASRELAGGSNEQFF. The CDR3 DNA sequence: TGTGCCAGCAGGGAACTAGCGGGGGGGTCCAATGAGCAGTTCTTC.

This chain links TRBV7-9 with TRBJ2-5; maybe TRBD1 (5 bases). Deletions cut 5 bases from V and 5 bases from J, with 15 bases between. The CDR3 contains 14 residues. Looked up from germline, CDR1 is SEHNR and CDR2 is FQNEAQ (reference sequence). The CDR3: CASSQGPTGETQYF. CDR3 nucleotide sequence: TGTGCCAGCAGCCAGGGCCCAACCGGGGAGACCCAGTACTTC.